These 27 T cell receptor beta chains share one sample of origin, sequenced in a study of shared clonotypes between healthy human individuals. The data were produced by immunoSEQ multiplex PCR, yet TCRdb's version contains in-frame clones alone and is incomplete. The sample gives 1.5 million to 2.5 million clones, just under 95% of which show up once; 1.2% is in the top ten. The naive CD8 subset, CD45RO-negative cells positively selected for CCR7, excluded terminally differentiated effector memory CD45RA+ cells. Sequenced input: naive CD8+ T cells sorted from blood. The receptors here all came from a man aged 18 to 35 in good health.

The rearrangement uses TRBV9 and TRBJ2-3, with D unclear. The CDR3 covers 15 residues. Germline loops: CDR1 SGDLS, CDR2 YYNGEE. The ends were cut back, 0 bases at V and 1 base at J, with 9 bases in the middle. The CDR3, as DNA: TGTGCCAGCAGCGTAGGCGGAGACGGCACAGATACGCAGTATTTT. This translates into CASSVGGDGTDTQYF.

The chain combines TRBV14 with TRBJ2-2, with D possibly matching TRBD2 (6 bases). The CDR3 contains 17 residues. Trimming removed 8 bases from V and 3 bases from J, with 22 bases in between. Germline assignment: CDR1 SGHDN and CDR2 FVKESK. CDR3 residues: CASGPKEGAIDTGELFF. In DNA form, the CDR3 reads TGTGCCAGCGGTCCTAAGGAGGGCGCGATCGACACCGGGGAGCTGTTTTTT.

This clone has only one observation. The chain carries TRBV6-5 and TRBJ1-6, with D uncertain. This CDR3 has 14 amino acids. V lost 2 bases, J lost 10 bases, and 12 bases lay in between. CDR1 is MNHEY, CDR2 SVGAGI, per germline. In nucleotides, the CDR3 is TGTGCCAGCAGTTACGGAGTTGACCACTCACCCCTCCACTTT. It yields the protein CASSYGVDHSPLHF.

J is TRBJ1-4 and V is TRBV6-6, with 8 bases that match TRBD1. The V segment lost 6 bases and the J segment 6 bases; nucleotides outside the gene matches: 12. The CDR3 has 16 residues. Looked up from germline, CDR1 is MNHNY and CDR2 is SVGAGI (reference sequence). For the CDR3, the DNA is TGTGCCAGCAGCCCGGACAGGGAGGAATGGTATGAAAAACTGTTTTTT. Its translation: CASSPDREEWYEKLFF.

V and J are TRBV5-6 and TRBJ2-7; tentatively, D is TRBD1 (6 bases). Trimming shortened V by 0 bases and J by 3 bases, and 19 bases separated the two germline ends. CDR3 length: 17 residues. Germline CDR1 SGHDT, CDR2 YYEEEE. The CDR3 is CASSLGGQGPLYYEQYF. The CDR3 DNA sequence: TGTGCCAGCAGCTTGGGGGGGCAGGGTCCGCTATACTACGAGCAGTACTTC.

V usage is TRBV6-5 and J usage is TRBJ2-1, with TRBD2 matching 8 bases. The junction had 3 bases not matched to a gene; V was cut back by 5 bases and J by 6 bases. This CDR3 contains 13 residues. Germline V gene data show CDR1 as MNHEY and CDR2 as SVGAGI. DNA for the CDR3: TGTGCCAGCAGTCTGACTAGCGCCAATGAGCAGTTCTTC. This sequence encodes CASSLTSANEQFF.

In its sample, this clone was seen once. Other DNA sequences from this sample encode an identical CDR3 as well. This chain joins TRBV27 and TRBJ1-5; D perhaps matches TRBD1 (5 bases). The germline V gene has CDR1 MNHEY and CDR2 SMNVEV (reference sequence). CDR3 length equals 16 residues. V shed 0 bases and J shed 3 bases, with 12 bases lying between them. CDR3 loop: CASSLSAGEFNQPQHF. In nucleotides, the CDR3 is TGTGCCAGCAGTTTATCTGCGGGGGAATTCAATCAGCCCCAGCATTTT.

This clone was found once. V usage is TRBV5-6 and J usage is TRBJ2-1; D is unclear. Germline CDR1 and CDR2: SGHDT and YYEEEE. Between the trimmed V and J ends, which lost 4 bases and 8 bases, there was a span of 10 bases. The CDR3 spans 12 residues. The CDR3 nucleotides read TGTGCCAGCAGCCTATTCAAGCATGAGCAGTTCTTC. It codes for CASSLFKHEQFF.

This rearrangement joins TRBV9 to TRBJ1-2, with D possibly matching TRBD1 (5 bases). Looked up from germline, CDR1 is SGDLS and CDR2 is YYNGEE. V lost 3 bases and J lost 2, with 11 bases in between. The length of the CDR3 is 14 residues. The CDR3 bases are TGTGCCAGCAGCGGACGGGAGGGGAACTATGGCTACACCTTC. Its protein product is CASSGREGNYGYTF.

The V call is TRBV29-1, the J call TRBJ2-1; 10 bases are a match to TRBD1. Germline V CDR1 and CDR2: SQVTM, ANQGSEA. The trim removed 7 bases at V and 5 bases at J, leaving 5 bases unmatched. This CDR3 comprises 13 residues. The CDR3 DNA is TGCAGCGCTGGACAGGGGGAGCACAATGAGCAGTTCTTC. It translates to CSAGQGEHNEQFF.

The V call is TRBV18, the J call TRBJ1-5; unclear D gene. The CDR3 totals 13 residues. V dropped 0 bases and J dropped 4 bases, with 4 bases sitting between them. Germline V CDR1 and CDR2: KGHSH, LQKENI. CDR3 DNA sequence: TGTGCCAGCTCACCACCGGAGAATCAGCCCCAGCATTTT. Translation: CASSPPENQPQHF.

The chain carries TRBV11-2 and TRBJ1-2; D gene uncertain. Germline V gene lookup returns CDR1 SGHAT and CDR2 FQNNGV. The CDR3 covers 13 residues. Trimming removed 3 bases from V and 0 bases from J, with 5 bases in between. This CDR3 reads CASSLYANYGYTF. The CDR3 DNA is TGTGCCAGCAGCTTGTACGCTAACTATGGCTACACCTTC.

The chain links TRBV6-5 to TRBJ1-2; 8 positions match TRBD1. Looked up from germline, CDR1 is MNHEY and CDR2 is SVGAGI. This CDR3 has 12 residues. Written as DNA, the CDR3 is TGTGCGTGCAGGGGACAGGTCTATGGCTACACCTTC. It translates to CACRGQVYGYTF.

The chain recombines TRBV7-3 with TRBJ1-2; 9 bases map to TRBD1. There are 14 residues in the CDR3. The trim removed 4 bases at V and 6 bases at J, leaving 6 bases unmatched. Germline CDR1 and CDR2: SGHTA and FQGTGA. The CDR3 DNA follows: TGTGCCAGCAGCTGGACAGGGGCGGGAGATGGCTACACCTTC. Translation gives CASSWTGAGDGYTF. The whole variable domain, remainder taken from reference TRBV7-3 and TRBJ1-2, is GAGVSQTPSNKVTEKGKYVELRCDPISGHTALYWYRQSLGQGPEFLIYFQGTGAADDSGLPNDRFFAVRPEGSVSTLKIQRTERGDSAVYLCASSWTGAGDGYTFGSGTRLTVV.

In the case of this clone: This same CDR3 is encoded by further DNA sequences in the sample. The V gene is TRBV9, the J gene TRBJ1-1; no clear D gene. V was clipped by 0 bases and J by 4 bases, with 7 bases between them. This CDR3 region has 13 residues. CDR1 and CDR2 from the germline V gene are SGDLS and YYNGEE. CDR3 in amino acids: CASSVGGATEAFF. In nucleotides, the CDR3 is TGTGCCAGCAGCGTAGGAGGAGCCACTGAAGCTTTCTTT.

CDR3 region: CASRPRREGNTEAFF. The CDR3 DNA reads TGTGCCAGTAGACCCCGGCGGGAAGGTAACACTGAAGCTTTCTTT. The J gene is TRBJ1-1, the V gene TRBV19; D is undetermined. This CDR3 is 15 amino acids long. Germline V gene data show CDR1 as LNHDA and CDR2 as SQIVND (reference sequence). Trimming removed 6 bases from V and 2 bases from J, with 16 bases in between.

This chain uses TRBV29-1 with TRBJ2-2; D may correspond to TRBD1 or TRBD2 (5 bases each). The V gene's germline CDR1 is SQVTM and CDR2 ANQGSEA. The CDR3 totals 12 residues. V gave up 6 bases and J gave up 6 bases, with 11 bases separating them. The chain's CDR3 is CSVREMAGELFF. CDR3 sequence (DNA): TGCAGCGTCAGGGAGATGGCCGGGGAGCTGTTTTTT.

The V gene is TRBV7-2, the J gene TRBJ2-7, with a tentative D call TRBD1 (6 bases). This CDR3 has 14 residues. Deletions cut 5 bases from V and 2 bases from J, with 13 bases between. Per germline, CDR1 SGHTA and CDR2 FQGNSA. As DNA, the CDR3 is TGTGCCAGCAGCACAATCGACAGGACCTACGAGCAGTACTTC. It codes for CASSTIDRTYEQYF.

The chain uses TRBV6-5 and TRBJ2-1, with D unresolved. Trimming cost V 6 bases and J 7 bases, with 10 bases left between them. This CDR3 region has 12 residues. Germline assignment: CDR1 MNHEY and CDR2 SVGAGI. CDR3 residues: CASSPDLNEQFF. The CDR3 DNA reads as TGTGCCAGCAGCCCGGACCTGAATGAGCAGTTCTTC.

The table lists this clone with a count of one. Other DNA sequences within the sample encode an identical CDR3. This sequence joins TRBV10-1 and TRBJ2-1; weak D call: TRBD2 (6 bases). V was pared by 5 bases and J by 4 bases, with 12 bases between. The CDR3 loop spans 14 amino acids. The germline gives CDR1 WNHNN, CDR2 SYGVQD (reference sequence). CDR3 loop: CASSPGDLYNEQFF. DNA for the CDR3: TGCGCCAGCAGTCCGGGGGACCTTTACAATGAGCAGTTCTTC.

The chain is built from TRBV27 and TRBJ1-2; 10 nucleotides align to TRBD1. CDR1 is MNHEY, CDR2 SMNVEV, per germline (reference sequence). The CDR3 consists of 17 residues. V lost 2 bases and J lost 8; bases outside the gene matches: 14. In nucleotides, the CDR3 is TGTGCCAGCAGTTTAGGGGCCGGGACAGGGGACCTTCGGGGCTACACCTTC. The encoded protein is CASSLGAGTGDLRGYTF.

This rearrangement joins TRBV5-6 to TRBJ2-5; D assignment may be TRBD1 or TRBD2 (5 bases each). This CDR3 has 14 residues. Per germline, CDR1 SGHDT and CDR2 YYEEEE. The germline V and J ends were trimmed by 3 bases and 2 bases, with 11 bases remaining between them. CDR3 nucleotide sequence: TGTGCCAGCAGCTCCGGGACGGGTCAAGAGACCCAGTACTTC. Amino acids: CASSSGTGQETQYF.

CDR3 sequence reads: CASSLVGQGSSYEQYF. As DNA, the CDR3 is TGCGCCAGCAGCTTGGTAGGACAGGGGAGCTCCTACGAGCAGTACTTC. The rearrangement joins TRBV5-1 to TRBJ2-7; 9 nucleotides agree with TRBD1. V lost 0 bases to trimming and J lost 0 bases; unmatched junction nucleotides: 4. CDR1 is SGHRS and CDR2 is YFSETQ in the germline V gene. The CDR3 has 16 residues. Full variable domain (remainder filled in from reference TRBV5-1 and TRBJ2-7): KAGVTQTPRYLIKTRGQQVTLSCSPISGHRSVSWYQQTPGQGLQFLFEYFSETQRNKGNFPGRFSGRQFSNSRSEMNVSTLELGDSALYLCASSLVGQGSSYEQYFGPGTRLTVT.

The chain couples TRBV9 to TRBJ2-1; the match to TRBD2 covers 7 bases. Germline V gene sequence: CDR1 SGDLS, CDR2 YYNGEE. Losses at the gene ends were 5 bases for V and 9 bases for J; bases not matched to a gene: 5. This CDR3 is built from 12 residues. CDR3 amino acids: CASSSTGGEQFF. As DNA, the CDR3 is TGTGCCAGCAGTTCTACGGGGGGTGAGCAGTTCTTC.

The genes are TRBV7-9 and TRBJ2-1, with no clear D. The CDR3 runs 14 residues. Germline-derived CDR1 and CDR2 are SEHNR and FQNEAQ (reference sequence). The ends were cut back, 3 bases at V and 0 bases at J, with 6 bases in the middle. As DNA, the CDR3 is TGTGCCAGCAGCTTCCCTCTCTCCTACAATGAGCAGTTCTTC. Residues: CASSFPLSYNEQFF.

The rearrangement uses TRBV4-1 and TRBJ1-1; a weak D match, TRBD1 (6 bases). The germline V gene has CDR1 MGHRA and CDR2 YSYEKL. Trimming cost V 0 bases and J 2 bases, with 10 bases left between them. The CDR3 has 15 amino acids. This CDR3 is CASSQEGGGNTEAFF. CDR3 coding DNA: TGCGCCAGCAGCCAAGAGGGGGGGGGCAACACTGAAGCTTTCTTT.

The chain has TRBV11-2 and TRBJ2-1; no reliable D call. Trimming pared 2 bases from V and 6 bases from J, leaving 8 bases between. Germline loops: CDR1 SGHAT, CDR2 FQNNGV. CDR3 size: 13 residues. DNA for the CDR3: TGTGCCAGCAGCTTACGCTTTCTCAATGAGCAGTTCTTC. Residues: CASSLRFLNEQFF.